What follows describes a single TCR beta chain. This entry belongs to a study of blood T cell repertoires in COVID-19. Across the study: T cells, B-cell-depleted T cells, or PBMCs provided the cDNA or gDNA that served as material.

Authors' analysis steps: Amplification with reference gene primers provided the estimates of nucleated cell counts. Libraries were prepared by immunoSEQ multiplex PCR; TCRdb keeps only in-frame clonotypes and omits some of them. V, J and clone size are taken as reported in that table, and D and trimming were inferred from the DNA itself. The table records just over 95,000 clones, around 81% of them present only once. The CDR3 is 16 amino acids. The V gene's germline CDR1 is LNHDA and CDR2 SQIVND (reference sequence). Trimming stripped 3 bases from V and 11 bases from J, with 20 bases between. This rearrangement joins TRBV19 to TRBJ1-6; a weak D match, TRBD1 (6 bases). The sequence was obtained from a man in his 60s with acute or convalescent COVID-19. The sequencing input was peripheral blood. CDR3 bases: TGTGCCAGTAGTATCGCCCCCACCAACAGGGTTGCACCCCTCCACTTT. Translated: CASSIAPTNRVAPLHF.